The clone carrying this TCR beta chain was seen at least ten times. Its target is not known. The data belong to a study of CD8 T cells in ankylosing spondylitis. Study-level points and caveats: Certain motif variants had earlier been reported in reactive arthritis synovial fluid and blood. Among TCR beta sequences, a motif of several highly homologous variants appeared characteristic of ankylosing spondylitis blood.

This CDR3 has 13 amino acids. Trimming left V 6 bases short and J 0 bases short, with 12 bases between. Germline lookup yields CDR1 DFQATT and CDR2 SNEGSKA (reference sequence). Quantitative molecular-barcoded 5'-RACE generated the TCR beta libraries. MiXCR, run by TCRdb on the 5' RACE reads, gives a single entry per CDR3 protein. This table has 150,000 to 200,000 distinct CDR3 sequences, about a sixth appearing once. The chain combines TRBV20-1 with TRBJ2-7; possible D gene TRBD1, 6 bases. Specimen: blood, either unsorted or a sorted T cell fraction (not recorded which). This receptor was identified in a male donor with ankylosing spondylitis or in good health (not recorded which). CDR3 residues: CSAQRQDSYEQYF. CDR3 nucleotides: TGCAGTGCACAAAGACAGGACTCCTACGAGCAGTACTTC.